Listed below are T cell receptor beta chains from one sample, sequenced in a study of shared clonotypes between healthy human individuals. The repertoire was sequenced with immunoSEQ multiplex PCR; TCRdb's copy has only in-frame clones and lacks some. The sample consists of around 2.1 million clones, almost 96% of them appearing once. Input material: naive CD4+ T cells sorted from blood. The receptors were gathered from a man aged 18 to 29 in good health. CDR3s include the opening cysteine and the closing phenylalanine or tryptophan. A D gene is named only where the DNA matches it firmly. Size values are once, few and many counts, or a class for expanded clones, and some rows have none.

D: .
length: 12
V: TRBV28
J: TRBJ1-2
size: .
CDR3: CASRNTNYGYTF
DNA: TGTGCCAGCAGGAATACTAACTATGGCTACACCTTC

D: .
length: 16
V: TRBV21-1
J: TRBJ2-7
size: once
CDR3: CASSKGQGTGPYEQYF
DNA: TGTGCCAGCAGCAAAGGCCAGGGGACAGGGCCCTACGAGCAGTACTTC

D: TRBD2
length: 15
V: TRBV7-9
J: TRBJ2-1
size: .
CDR3: CASSSSGGVYNEQFF
DNA: TGTGCCAGCAGCTCCAGCGGGGGGGTGTACAATGAGCAGTTCTTC

D: TRBD2
length: 16
V: TRBV7-2
J: TRBJ2-1
size: few
CDR3: CASSLDATSLYNEQFF
DNA: TGTGCCAGCAGCTTAGATGCGACTAGCCTCTACAATGAGCAGTTCTTC

D: .
length: 16
V: TRBV2
J: TRBJ1-5
size: .
CDR3: CASSPTGISSNQPQHF
DNA: TGTGCCAGCAGTCCGACAGGTATCAGCAGCAATCAGCCCCAGCATTTT

D: .
length: 16
V: TRBV18
J: TRBJ1-3
size: .
CDR3: CASSPSAGLGGNTIYF
DNA: TGTGCCAGCTCACCTTCAGCAGGGCTAGGTGGAAACACCATATATTTT

D: .
length: 15
V: TRBV30
J: TRBJ1-4
size: .
CDR3: CAWSGMGLGEEKLFF
DNA: TGTGCCTGGAGTGGGATGGGACTGGGGGAGGAAAAACTGTTTTTT

D: TRBD1
length: 15
V: TRBV6-8
J: TRBJ2-7
size: once
CDR3: CASNFPRDSLYEQYF
DNA: TGTGCCAGCAACTTCCCCCGGGACAGCCTGTACGAGCAGTACTTC

D: .
length: 16
V: TRBV27
J: TRBJ1-3
size: .
CDR3: CASSLSPGLGGNTIYF
DNA: TGTGCCAGCAGTTTATCCCCAGGCTTGGGGGGAAACACCATATATTTT

D: .
length: 13
V: TRBV28
J: TRBJ1-2
size: few
CDR3: CASSVAGPGGYTF
DNA: TGTGCCAGCAGCGTCGCAGGACCGGGTGGCTACACCTTC

D: .
length: 14
V: TRBV9
J: TRBJ2-2
size: .
CDR3: CASSVATNTGELFF
DNA: TGTGCCAGCAGCGTAGCGACCAACACCGGGGAGCTGTTTTTT

D: .
length: 13
V: TRBV18
J: TRBJ1-2
size: .
CDR3: CASSHREEGPVAF
DNA: TGTGCCAGCTCACATCGTGAGGAGGGACCTGTCGCCTTC

D: .
length: 17
V: TRBV18
J: TRBJ2-1
size: .
CDR3: CASSPPLRTTVYNEQFF
DNA: TGTGCCAGCTCACCACCGCTGAGGACTACCGTCTACAATGAGCAGTTCTTC

D: .
length: 15
V: TRBV30
J: TRBJ1-4
size: .
CDR3: CAWSVLRGGNEKLFF
DNA: TGTGCCTGGAGTGTACTTCGGGGAGGTAATGAAAAACTGTTTTTT

D: TRBD1
length: 13
V: TRBV5-1
J: TRBJ2-3
size: .
CDR3: CASSGQGTDTQYF
DNA: TGCGCCAGCAGCGGACAGGGCACAGATACGCAGTATTTT

D: TRBD2
length: 15
V: TRBV10-2
J: TRBJ2-3
size: .
CDR3: CASSLAGRYTDTQYF
DNA: TGCGCCAGCAGCTTAGCGGGACGCTACACAGATACGCAGTATTTT

D: TRBD1
length: 14
V: TRBV6-1
J: TRBJ2-7
size: .
CDR3: CASIRTGGTYEQYF
DNA: TGTGCCAGCATTCGGACAGGGGGCACTTACGAGCAGTACTTC

D: .
length: 14
V: TRBV11-2
J: TRBJ1-1
size: few
CDR3: CASSLGGGHTEAFF
DNA: TGTGCCAGCAGCTTAGGAGGGGGTCACACTGAAGCTTTCTTT

D: .
length: 15
V: TRBV9
J: TRBJ2-7
size: .
CDR3: CASSVGTVPSYEQYF
DNA: TGTGCCAGCAGCGTAGGGACCGTCCCTTCCTACGAGCAGTACTTC

D: .
length: 11
V: TRBV2
J: TRBJ2-7
size: .
CDR3: CASIGLAKQYF
DNA: TGTGCCAGCATAGGACTGGCGAAGCAGTACTTC

D: .
length: 15
V: TRBV2
J: TRBJ2-5
size: .
CDR3: CASSEVRGKEETQYF
DNA: TGTGCCAGCAGTGAGGTCAGGGGAAAAGAAGAGACCCAGTACTTC

D: .
length: 11
V: TRBV6-5
J: TRBJ2-3
size: .
CDR3: CASRRSDTQYF
DNA: TGTGCCAGCAGACGATCAGATACGCAGTATTTT

D: TRBD2
length: 14
V: TRBV11-3
J: TRBJ2-3
size: .
CDR3: CASSLGLAPDTQYF
DNA: TGTGCCAGCAGCCTCGGACTAGCCCCAGATACGCAGTATTTT

D: .
length: 16
V: TRBV12-5
J: TRBJ2-3
size: .
CDR3: CASAQRGGSSTDTQYF
DNA: TGTGCTAGTGCCCAAAGGGGGGGATCTAGCACAGATACGCAGTATTTT

D: .
length: 15
V: TRBV9
J: TRBJ1-1
size: .
CDR3: CASSLTDRVNTEAFF
DNA: TGTGCCAGCAGCCTAACCGATCGGGTGAACACTGAAGCTTTCTTT

D: .
length: 14
V: TRBV5-1
J: TRBJ1-6
size: .
CDR3: CASSRGSGDSPLHF
DNA: TGCGCCAGCAGCCGGGGCTCGGGGGATTCACCCCTCCACTTT

D: TRBD1
length: 14
V: TRBV4-1
J: TRBJ1-1
size: .
CDR3: CASSRTGLNTEAFF
DNA: TGCGCCAGCAGCCGGACAGGGTTGAACACTGAAGCTTTCTTT

D: TRBD1
length: 14
V: TRBV18
J: TRBJ1-4
size: .
CDR3: CASSPDRANEKLFF
DNA: TGTGCCAGCTCACCAGACAGGGCTAATGAAAAACTGTTTTTT

D: TRBD2
length: 16
V: TRBV6-5
J: TRBJ2-1
size: .
CDR3: CASSYRTSGMGNEQFF
DNA: TGTGCCAGCAGTTACCGGACTAGCGGGATGGGGAATGAGCAGTTCTTC

D: TRBD2
length: 14
V: TRBV7-2
J: TRBJ2-5
size: .
CDR3: CASSLVAGVETQYF
DNA: TGTGCCAGCAGCTTAGTTGCGGGAGTAGAGACCCAGTACTTC

D: .
length: 13
V: TRBV5-1
J: TRBJ2-5
size: .
CDR3: CASSFGGQETQYF
DNA: TGCGCCAGCAGCTTCGGGGGCCAAGAGACCCAGTACTTC

D: .
length: 12
V: TRBV7-8
J: TRBJ2-3
size: .
CDR3: CASSLVPDTQYF
DNA: TGTGCCAGCAGCTTAGTTCCAGATACGCAGTATTTT

D: .
length: 13
V: TRBV7-9
J: TRBJ1-1
size: .
CDR3: CASSIRVATEAFF
DNA: TGTGCCAGCAGCATCAGGGTAGCGACTGAAGCTTTCTTT

D: TRBD2
length: 15
V: TRBV9
J: TRBJ2-2
size: .
CDR3: CASRVGSGSTGELFF
DNA: TGTGCCAGCAGGGTTGGTAGCGGGAGCACCGGGGAGCTGTTTTTT

D: TRBD1
length: 14
V: TRBV5-1
J: TRBJ2-5
size: .
CDR3: CASSPGQPGETQYF
DNA: TGCGCCAGCAGCCCGGGACAGCCGGGGGAGACCCAGTACTTC

D: TRBD1
length: 15
V: TRBV27
J: TRBJ2-1
size: .
CDR3: CASSPRQGYQDEQFF
DNA: TGTGCCAGCAGTCCAAGACAGGGGTACCAGGATGAGCAGTTCTTC

D: TRBD1
length: 15
V: TRBV5-1
J: TRBJ2-3
size: .
CDR3: CASSLDRGPIDTQYF
DNA: TGCGCCAGTAGTCTGGACAGGGGGCCGATAGATACGCAGTATTTT

D: .
length: 13
V: TRBV11-2
J: TRBJ2-1
size: .
CDR3: CASSRDIYNEQFF
DNA: TGTGCCAGCAGCAGGGACATTTACAATGAGCAGTTCTTC

D: .
length: 15
V: TRBV7-2
J: TRBJ2-2
size: .
CDR3: CASSLAAALVGELFF
DNA: TGTGCCAGCAGCTTAGCGGCCGCTCTAGTCGGGGAGCTGTTTTTT

D: .
length: 14
V: TRBV6-1
J: TRBJ1-2
size: .
CDR3: CASSEVRRGGGYTF
DNA: TGTGCCAGCAGTGAAGTGAGAAGGGGCGGGGGCTACACCTTC

D: TRBD1
length: 15
V: TRBV5-1
J: TRBJ2-5
size: .
CDR3: CASNLRQGALETQYF
DNA: TGCGCCAGCAACTTACGACAGGGGGCTTTGGAGACCCAGTACTTC

D: .
length: 14
V: TRBV6-1
J: TRBJ1-3
size: .
CDR3: CASSMGASGNTIYF
DNA: TGTGCCAGCAGTATGGGGGCCTCTGGAAACACCATATATTTT

D: .
length: 14
V: TRBV19
J: TRBJ1-5
size: .
CDR3: CASSIDQGRQPQHF
DNA: TGTGCCAGTAGTATAGACCAGGGCAGACAGCCCCAGCATTTT

D: TRBD1
length: 15
V: TRBV25-1
J: TRBJ1-2
size: .
CDR3: CASSESPGGNYGYTF
DNA: TGTGCCAGCAGTGAATCCCCAGGGGGTAACTATGGCTACACCTTC

D: .
length: 15
V: TRBV5-6
J: TRBJ2-5
size: .
CDR3: CASSPMGGFQETQYF
DNA: TGTGCCAGCAGCCCGATGGGGGGCTTCCAAGAGACCCAGTACTTC

D: .
length: 14
V: TRBV28
J: TRBJ1-5
size: .
CDR3: CASGKGSRNQPQHF
DNA: TGTGCCAGCGGAAAGGGGTCCAGAAATCAGCCCCAGCATTTT

D: TRBD1
length: 14
V: TRBV7-2
J: TRBJ2-1
size: once
CDR3: CASTAGTGYNEQFF
DNA: TGTGCCAGCACCGCCGGGACAGGATACAATGAGCAGTTCTTC

D: .
length: 13
V: TRBV30
J: TRBJ1-1
size: .
CDR3: CAWKVPLDTEAFF
DNA: TGTGCCTGGAAGGTTCCGTTGGACACTGAAGCTTTCTTT

D: .
length: 12
V: TRBV5-6
J: TRBJ2-5
size: .
CDR3: CASSYMKETQYF
DNA: TGTGCCAGCAGCTACATGAAAGAGACCCAGTACTTC

D: .
length: 14
V: TRBV6-1
J: TRBJ1-4
size: .
CDR3: CASKRGLYDEKLFF
DNA: TGTGCCAGCAAGAGGGGTTTATATGATGAAAAACTGTTTTTT

D: .
length: 12
V: TRBV7-9
J: TRBJ1-2
size: .
CDR3: CASSFAGYGYTF
DNA: TGTGCCAGCAGCTTCGCTGGGTATGGCTACACCTTC

D: .
length: 16
V: TRBV10-3
J: TRBJ2-1
size: .
CDR3: CAISGFSRSSYNEQFF
DNA: TGTGCCATCAGTGGTTTCTCTAGGAGCTCCTACAATGAGCAGTTCTTC

D: TRBD1
length: 15
V: TRBV6-5
J: TRBJ1-3
size: .
CDR3: CASRGQGAGGNTIYF
DNA: TGTGCCAGCAGGGGACAGGGGGCTGGTGGAAACACCATATATTTT

D: .
length: 14
V: TRBV5-4
J: TRBJ2-7
size: .
CDR3: CASSRRDFSYEQYF
DNA: TGTGCCAGCAGCCGCCGGGACTTCTCCTACGAGCAGTACTTC

D: TRBD2
length: 14
V: TRBV18
J: TRBJ2-5
size: .
CDR3: CASSRTSGGETQYF
DNA: TGTGCCAGCTCCCGGACTAGCGGCGGTGAGACCCAGTACTTC